The entry below gives a single T cell receptor (beta chain) sequence along with its context. Generated by immunoSEQ multiplex PCR, the TCRdb table keeps only in-frame clones and is missing some. The sample lists fewer than 200,000 clones; approximately 83% were seen once. The data stem from a study of blood T cell repertoires in COVID-19. In germline, CDR1 is SGHNT, CDR2 YYREEE (reference sequence). CDR3 length: 13 amino acids. V lost 5 bases to trimming and J lost 8 bases; unmatched junction nucleotides: 6. The sequencing sample was made of peripheral blood. V usage is TRBV5-4 and J usage is TRBJ1-4; 7 nucleotides line up with TRBD1. This TCR was sampled from a human donor in a cohort sampled during active COVID-19. The CDR3 sequence is CASSRDSNEKLFF. CDR3 nucleotide sequence: TGTGCCAGCAGTAGGGACAGTAACGAAAAACTGTTTTTT.